Below, 24 T cell receptor beta chains from the same sample are listed, as sequenced in a study of cytomegalovirus exposure and HLA in healthy donors. 13 Jbeta primers and 60 Vbeta primers were used for the PCR. The method was immunoSEQ multiplex PCR; TCRdb's version includes in-frame clones alone and lacks a portion of them. The table includes about 160,000 clones, roughly four fifths detected once. Sequencing was performed on PBMCs. The source is a female donor in good health and CMV-seronegative.

The rearrangement joins TRBV18 to TRBJ2-7; a possible D gene is TRBD2 (5 bases). This CDR3 comprises 15 residues. Germline V lookup: CDR1 KGHSH, CDR2 LQKENI. Trimming pared 1 base from V and 2 bases from J, leaving 12 bases between. The CDR3 loop reads CASSPQGVMPYEQYF. In nucleotides, the CDR3 is TGTGCCAGCTCACCACAGGGAGTGATGCCCTACGAGCAGTACTTC.

V usage is TRBV18 and J usage is TRBJ2-1; 7 bases fit TRBD2. CDR3 length: 15 amino acids. Germline V lookup: CDR1 KGHSH, CDR2 LQKENI. J was trimmed by 8 bases and V by 6 bases; bases with no gene match: 13. The CDR3 protein is CASSPVAGSTDEQFF. As DNA, the CDR3 is TGTGCCAGCTCGCCCGTAGCGGGTTCTACTGATGAGCAGTTCTTC. The whole variable domain, filled in from reference TRBV18 and TRBJ2-1, reads NAGVMQNPRHLVRRRGQEARLRCSPMKGHSHVYWYRQLPEEGLKFMVYLQKENIIDESGMPKERFSAEFPKEGPSILRIQQVVRGDSAAYFCASSPVAGSTDEQFFGPGTRLTVL.

CDR3 region: CSVVWEYEQYF. The CDR3 region has the DNA TGCAGCGTTGTCTGGGAGTACGAGCAGTACTTC. The V gene is TRBV29-1, the J gene TRBJ2-7; TRBD2 might be the D (5 bases). Germline V lookup: CDR1 SQVTM, CDR2 ANQGSEA. This CDR3 comprises 11 residues. With 4 bases removed from V and 4 bases from J, the gap between germline ends came to 8 bases.

This clone was detected many times. The rearrangement links TRBV5-4 to TRBJ1-5; a possible D gene is TRBD1 (6 bases). The CDR3 is made up of 18 amino acids. With 6 bases removed from V and 0 bases from J, the gap between germline ends came to 22 bases. Per the germline V gene, CDR1 is SGHNT and CDR2 is YYREEE (reference sequence). The CDR3 here is CASTAPQGRDDSNQPQHF. Written as DNA, the CDR3 is TGTGCCAGCACCGCCCCACAGGGACGAGACGATAGCAATCAGCCCCAGCATTTT.

The CDR3 DNA reads as TGTGCCAGCAGCTTCGGAGATACGCAGTATTTT. Protein sequence: CASSFGDTQYF. The chain carries TRBV7-3 and TRBJ2-3; D is ambiguous. With 3 bases removed from V and 5 bases from J, the gap between germline ends came to 3 bases. Germline CDR1 SGHTA, CDR2 FQGTGA. This CDR3 has 11 residues.

The rearrangement joins TRBV7-2 to TRBJ1-2; D is unresolved. The V gene lost 5 bases and the J gene lost 3 bases, with 10 bases spanning the gap. Germline V CDR1 and CDR2: SGHTA, FQGNSA. The length of the CDR3 is 13 residues. In nucleotides, the CDR3 is TGTGCCAGCAGCCCACAGATGTACTATGGCTACACCTTC. This gives the protein CASSPQMYYGYTF.

V usage is TRBV5-4 and J usage is TRBJ1-1; TRBD1 matches 11 bases. CDR1 is SGHNT and CDR2 is YYREEE in the germline V gene (reference sequence). The CDR3 totals 15 residues. J lost 3 bases, V lost 5 bases, and 6 bases had no gene match. The CDR3 nucleotides read TGTGCCAGCAGTTGGGGGGGACAGGGGGACACTGAAGCTTTCTTT. Its protein is CASSWGGQGDTEAFF.

This chain uses TRBV28 with TRBJ1-5; the D is unclear. Germline V gene sequence: CDR1 MDHEN, CDR2 SYDVKM. The CDR3 sequence is 13 residues long. Trimming removed 4 bases from V and 3 bases from J, with 7 bases in between. The DNA of the CDR3 is TGTGCCAGCAGTTCGGGGATCAATCAGCCCCAGCATTTT. Its protein is CASSSGINQPQHF. The full variable domain, its missing parts supplied by reference TRBV28 and TRBJ1-5, is DVKVTQSSRYLVKRTGEKVFLECVQDMDHENMFWYRQDPGLGLRLIYFSYDVKMKEKGDIPEGYSVSREKKERFSLILESASTNQTSMYLCASSSGINQPQHFGDGTRLSIL.

This clone was seen only once. The gene calls are TRBV11-3 and TRBJ2-7, with D possibly being TRBD1 (6 bases). CDR3 length: 14 residues. CDR1 is SGHNT and CDR2 is YENEEA in the germline V gene. The V end was cut by 1 base, the J end by 7 bases, with 14 bases between. The CDR3 loop is CASSLGGPSGEQYF. In DNA, the CDR3 is TGTGCCAGCAGCTTAGGGGGGCCGTCGGGAGAGCAGTACTTC.

The rearrangement joins TRBV4-2 to TRBJ2-7; possibly TRBD2 for D (6 bases). The germline V and J ends were trimmed by 0 bases and 5 bases, with 20 bases remaining between them. The CDR3 has 17 amino acids. Per germline, CDR1 LGHNA and CDR2 YNFKEQ. Here the CDR3 DNA reads TGTGCCAGCAGCCAAGAGGAACGGGGGAGGAGTAAGGACGAGCAGTACTTC. Protein product: CASSQEERGRSKDEQYF.

V is TRBV4-2 and J is TRBJ1-1; 7 nucleotides agree with TRBD1. The germline V gene encodes CDR1 LGHNA and CDR2 YNFKEQ. CDR3 length: 16 amino acids. The junction had 4 bases not matched to a gene; V was cut back by 0 bases and J by 0 bases. CDR3 DNA sequence: TGTGCCAGCAGCCAAGATTTCAGGGGGGTGAACACTGAAGCTTTCTTT. It yields the protein CASSQDFRGVNTEAFF.

V usage is TRBV7-3 and J usage is TRBJ2-2, with D possibly matching TRBD1 (6 bases). Trimming cost V 5 bases and J 3 bases, with 16 bases left between them. The length of the CDR3 is 16 residues. The germline V gene has CDR1 SGHTA and CDR2 FQGTGA. CDR3 coding DNA: TGTGCCAGCAGCGAGCGTGGGGGCCGGGACACCGGGGAGCTGTTTTTT. Amino acid sequence: CASSERGGRDTGELFF.

CDR3 DNA: TGTGCCAGTAGTGGAGGACAGCTCTACGAGCAGTACTTC. Its translation: CASSGGQLYEQYF. The rearrangement joins TRBV19 to TRBJ2-7, with D possibly being TRBD1 (6 bases). This CDR3 region has 13 residues. Deletions cut 5 bases from V and 3 bases from J, with 11 bases between. CDR1 and CDR2 (germline): LNHDA, SQIVND (reference sequence).

V usage is TRBV4-1 and J usage is TRBJ2-3, with 9 positions matching TRBD1. The germline gives CDR1 MGHRA, CDR2 YSYEKL. V was clipped by 1 base and J by 5 bases; unmatched bases: 7. The CDR3 consists of 16 residues. The CDR3 is CASSQARPGQGDTQYF. CDR3 sequence (DNA): TGCGCCAGCAGCCAAGCCAGACCGGGACAGGGAGATACGCAGTATTTT.

CDR3 DNA sequence: TGTGCCAGCAGTGAAGGTACAGGGGTTACCTACGAGCAGTACTTC. Its protein product is CASSEGTGVTYEQYF. The chain combines TRBV6-1 with TRBJ2-7; TRBD1 matches at 7 bases. The junction had 5 bases not matched to a gene; V was cut back by 1 base and J by 2 bases. The germline V gene has CDR1 MNHNS and CDR2 SASEGT. The CDR3 sequence is 15 residues long.

The chain employs TRBV5-1 and TRBJ1-1, with 8 bases identical to TRBD1. Unmatched junction bases numbered 2, after V lost 0 bases and J lost 1 base. The CDR3 consists of 15 residues. The germline V gene encodes CDR1 SGHRS and CDR2 YFSETQ. This CDR3 is CASSLGDRGNTEAFF. The DNA of the CDR3 is TGCGCCAGCAGCTTGGGAGACAGGGGGAACACTGAAGCTTTCTTT.

The table lists this clone with a count of one. V is TRBV15 and J is TRBJ1-4; the match to TRBD1 covers 9 bases. The CDR3 totals 16 residues. Germline V gives CDR1 LNHNV, CDR2 YYDKDF (reference sequence). Trimming cost V 5 bases and J 6 bases; bases outside gene matches: 10. The DNA for the CDR3 is TGTGCCACCAGCCCCGGGACAGGGCTGGGTTATGAAAAACTGTTTTTT. It is translated as CATSPGTGLGYEKLFF.

This chain's CDR3 is CASTNPGQGAGGYTF. CDR3 sequence (DNA): TGTGCCAGCACCAATCCGGGACAGGGGGCGGGAGGCTACACCTTC. This rearrangement joins TRBV28 to TRBJ1-2; 12 bases agree with TRBD1. Trimming took 7 bases from V and 8 from J; bases not matched to a gene: 11. Germline loops: CDR1 MDHEN, CDR2 SYDVKM. This CDR3 contains 15 residues.

This clone has just a few counts. The rearrangement joins TRBV19 to TRBJ2-7; 9 bases match TRBD1. Germline V gene sequence: CDR1 LNHDA, CDR2 SQIVND (reference sequence). V lost 4 bases to trimming and J lost 2 bases; unmatched junction nucleotides: 6. This CDR3 is 15 amino acids long. CDR3 protein: CASSKAGTGPYEQYF. As DNA, the CDR3 is TGTGCCAGTAGTAAAGCCGGGACAGGGCCCTACGAGCAGTACTTC. Variable domain in full (rest from reference TRBV19 and TRBJ2-7): DGGITQSPKYLFRKEGQNVTLSCEQNLNHDAMYWYRQDPGQGLRLIYYSQIVNDFQKGDIAEGYSVSREKKESFPLTVTSAQKNPTAFYLCASSKAGTGPYEQYFGPGTRLTVT.

The V and J genes are TRBV2 and TRBJ2-5, with D possibly matching TRBD1 (6 bases). The V gene's germline CDR1 is SNHLY and CDR2 FYNNEI. The germline V and J ends were trimmed by 3 bases and 10 bases, with 9 bases remaining between them. CDR3 size: 11 residues. CDR3 protein: CASSEDRLQYF. CDR3 nucleotide sequence: TGTGCCAGCAGTGAGGACAGACTCCAGTACTTC. The full variable domain, with the rest looked up from reference TRBV2 and TRBJ2-5, is EPEVTQTPSHQVTQMGQEVILRCVPISNHLYFYWYRQILGQKVEFLVSFYNNEISEKSEIFDDQFSVERPDGSNFTLKIRSTKLEDSAMYFCASSEDRLQYFGPGTRLLVL.

A single count supports this clone. The chain couples TRBV7-3 to TRBJ2-3; D is possibly TRBD1 (5 bases). CDR1 is SGHTA and CDR2 is FQGTGA in the germline V gene. V lost 4 bases and J lost 8, with 16 bases in between. The CDR3 runs 14 residues. Here the CDR3 reads CASSSALGQGTQYF. The DNA for the CDR3 is TGTGCCAGCAGCTCGGCGCTGGGGCAGGGTACGCAGTATTTT. Looking up the rest from reference TRBV7-3 and TRBJ2-3 gives the full variable domain: GAGVSQTPSNKVTEKGKYVELRCDPISGHTALYWYRQSLGQGPEFLIYFQGTGAADDSGLPNDRFFAVRPEGSVSTLKIQRTERGDSAVYLCASSSALGQGTQYFGPGTRLTVL.

This chain connects TRBV19 to TRBJ1-2; D not resolved. Germline CDR1 and CDR2: LNHDA and SQIVND (reference sequence). The CDR3 is 14 residues long. Here the CDR3 DNA reads TGTGAGACAATATACTTCCGGCCTAACTATGGCTACACCTTC. Translation: CETIYFRPNYGYTF.

The chain couples TRBV9 to TRBJ2-7; the match to TRBD2 covers 11 bases. The V segment lost 4 bases and the J segment 7 bases; nucleotides outside the gene matches: 16. Germline CDR1 and CDR2: SGDLS and YYNGEE. The CDR3 contains 17 residues. The CDR3, as DNA: TGTGCCAGCAGCACAAACTTAGCGGGAGGGCCGACGGAGGAGCAGTACTTC. Translated: CASSTNLAGGPTEEQYF.

This clone came up a few times. The rearrangement joins TRBV7-3 to TRBJ1-4, with D perhaps TRBD1 (6 bases). The CDR3 has 13 amino acids. With 5 bases removed from V and 8 bases from J, the gap between germline ends came to 12 bases. The V gene's germline CDR1 is SGHTA and CDR2 FQGTGA. CDR3 amino acids: CASSQQGGEKLFF. The CDR3 DNA sequence: TGTGCCAGCAGCCAACAGGGCGGCGAAAAACTGTTTTTT.